Each of the 6 T cell receptor beta chains below was sequenced from the same sample in a study of T cells after yellow fever vaccination. TCRdb re-called the 5' RACE reads through MiXCR, storing one row per CDR3 protein. Among 250,000 to 400,000 distinct CDR3 sequences, over 4% were seen once, and the ten largest hold 20% to 25%. The source material was PBMCs, sampled 5 days after the yellow fever booster vaccination. Source of these receptors: a man aged 18 to 30 who received the YFV17D yellow fever vaccine.

This clonotype was seen more than once but under ten times. This chain uses TRBV11-2 with TRBJ2-7, with D hard to call. This CDR3 region has 12 residues. V was cut by 2 bases and J by 7 bases, with 9 bases left in between. Germline CDR1 reads SGHAT; CDR2 reads FQNNGV. CDR3 nucleotide sequence: TGTGCCAGCAGCTTAATTTTCCCAGAGCAGTACTTC. It codes for CASSLIFPEQYF.

This clonotype was detected only a few times. V usage is TRBV5-4 and J usage is TRBJ2-7; perhaps D is TRBD1 or TRBD2 (5 bases each). CDR1 SGHNT and CDR2 YYREEE come from the germline V gene (reference sequence). Trimming removed 2 bases at V and 0 bases at J, with 12 bases between. The CDR3 has 15 residues. The CDR3 spells CASSFGPGSSYEQYF. Written as DNA, the CDR3 is TGTGCCAGCAGCTTCGGTCCAGGGAGCTCCTACGAGCAGTACTTC. The whole variable domain, filled in from reference TRBV5-4 and TRBJ2-7, reads ETGVTQSPTHLIKTRGQQVTLRCSSQSGHNTVSWYQQALGQGPQFIFQYYREEENGRGNFPPRFSGLQFPNYSSELNVNALELDDSALYLCASSFGPGSSYEQYFGPGTRLTVT.

This clonotype showed up just a few times. The chain is built from TRBV30 and TRBJ2-1; D not resolved. V was clipped by 5 bases and J by 1 base, with 12 bases between them. Germline V CDR1 and CDR2: GTSNPN, SVGIG (reference sequence). CDR3 length: 14 residues. CDR3 DNA: TGTGCCTGGCTTAGGACGGGTTCCTACAATGAGCAGTTCTTC. Amino acid sequence: CAWLRTGSYNEQFF.

V gene TRBV27 combines with J gene TRBJ1-2, with 11 bases fitting TRBD1. CDR1 and CDR2 (germline): MNHEY, SMNVEV (reference sequence). CDR3 length: 18 residues. The trim removed 6 bases at V and 5 bases at J, leaving 17 bases unmatched. The CDR3, as DNA: TGTGCCAGCAGCCAGACCGTCCCGGGACAGGGGGACGGGTATGGCTACACCTTC. Its protein product is CASSQTVPGQGDGYGYTF.

This clonotype was seen a few times. V gene TRBV4-1 combines with J gene TRBJ1-1; TRBD1 agrees at 8 bases. The V and J ends lost 3 bases and 1 base, in that order; junction bases with no gene match: 13. Germline loops: CDR1 MGHRA, CDR2 YSYEKL. This CDR3 contains 18 residues. This chain's CDR3 is CASSHLGKGQGPNTEAFF. The CDR3, as DNA: TGCGCCAGCAGCCACCTGGGTAAAGGACAGGGCCCGAACACTGAAGCTTTCTTT.

This clonotype occurred many times. The chain carries TRBV7-9 and TRBJ1-6; 7 bases are shared with TRBD1. Looked up from germline, CDR1 is SEHNR and CDR2 is FQNEAQ (reference sequence). The CDR3 covers 14 residues. V trimming: 3 bases; J trimming: 9 bases; junction bases outside the gene matches: 5. In DNA form, the CDR3 reads TGTGCCAGCAGCTTTGGAACAGGGGCTTCACCCCTCCACTTT. Protein product: CASSFGTGASPLHF.